This entry concerns a single T cell receptor beta chain. Germline V gene data show CDR1 as SGHRS and CDR2 as YFSETQ. This CDR3 has 15 amino acids. Trimming cost V 4 bases and J 0 bases; bases outside gene matches: 6. The data were taken from a study of T cell responses to AZD1222 COVID-19 vaccine. The table came from immunoSEQ multiplex PCR; TCRdb's copy has only in-frame clones and leaves some out. The sample carries 150,000 to 200,000 clones, less than 95% recorded once. This chain links TRBV5-1 with TRBJ2-7, with 8 bases identical to TRBD2. The TCR sequence derives from an adult in good health. Here the sequenced sample was peripheral blood, taken on day 0 of AZD1222 vaccination. DNA of the CDR3: TGCGCCAGCAGCCTCCAGACTAGCGCCTCCTACGAGCAGTACTTC. It codes for CASSLQTSASYEQYF.